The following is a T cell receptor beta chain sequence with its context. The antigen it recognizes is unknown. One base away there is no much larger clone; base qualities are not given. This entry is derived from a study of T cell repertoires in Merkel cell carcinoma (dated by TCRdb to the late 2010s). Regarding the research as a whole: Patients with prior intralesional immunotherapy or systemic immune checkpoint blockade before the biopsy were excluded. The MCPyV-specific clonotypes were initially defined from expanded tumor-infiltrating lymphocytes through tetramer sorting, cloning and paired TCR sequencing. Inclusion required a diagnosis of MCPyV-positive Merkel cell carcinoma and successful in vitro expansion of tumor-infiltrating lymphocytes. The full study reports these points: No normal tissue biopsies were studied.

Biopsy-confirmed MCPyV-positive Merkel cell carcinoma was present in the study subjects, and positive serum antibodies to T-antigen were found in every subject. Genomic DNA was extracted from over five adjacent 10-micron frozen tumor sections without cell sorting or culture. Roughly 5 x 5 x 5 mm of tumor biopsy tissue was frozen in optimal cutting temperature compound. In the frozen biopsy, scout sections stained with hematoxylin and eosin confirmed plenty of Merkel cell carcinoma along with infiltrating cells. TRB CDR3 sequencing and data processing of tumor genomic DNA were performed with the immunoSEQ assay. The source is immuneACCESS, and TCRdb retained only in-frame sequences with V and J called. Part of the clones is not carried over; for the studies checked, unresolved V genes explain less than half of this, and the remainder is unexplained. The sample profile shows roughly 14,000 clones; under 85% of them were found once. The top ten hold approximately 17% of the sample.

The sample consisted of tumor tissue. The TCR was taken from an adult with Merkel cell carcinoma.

The nucleotides are TGTGCCATCAGTGAGTCCGGGACAGGGGGCACCTTGAACACTGAAGCTTTCTTT. It translates to CAISESGTGGTLNTEAFF. This sequence uses TRBV10-3 and TRBJ1-1, and TRBD1 matches 12 of the central bases. Unmatched junction bases come to 5, with V trimmed by 0 bases and J by 0 bases. Counted from cysteine to phenylalanine, this CDR3 has 18 amino acids. Left in the record is the CDR3 DNA by itself, 54 bases read in frame from the first base. CDR1 ENHRY and CDR2 SYGVKD were looked up in the germline V gene.